The 13 T cell receptor beta chains in this list originate from one sample, sequenced in a study of T cell responses to AZD1222 COVID-19 vaccine. The repertoire was sequenced with immunoSEQ multiplex PCR; TCRdb's copy has only in-frame clones and lacks some. The sample lists about 160,000 clones, 90% to 95% seen once, with under 1.2% in the top ten. The sample consisted of peripheral blood, taken 28 days after the second AZD1222 dose. The receptors originated from an adult who received the AZD1222 COVID-19 vaccine.

The chain joins TRBV5-5 to TRBJ1-4; tentatively, D is TRBD1 (6 bases). Germline CDR1 reads SGHKS; CDR2 reads YYEKEE (reference sequence). The CDR3 contains 14 residues. Trimming stripped 1 base from V and 10 bases from J, with 14 bases between. This CDR3 reads CASSLSGAVGKLFF. CDR3 nucleotides: TGTGCCAGCAGCTTGTCGGGGGCAGTGGGAAAACTGTTTTTT.

This chain links TRBV13 with TRBJ1-1; D not resolved. The V gene lost 5 bases and the J gene lost 1 base, with 11 bases spanning the gap. Germline CDR1 PRHDT, CDR2 FYEKMQ (reference sequence). This CDR3 has 14 residues. In DNA, the CDR3 is TGTGCCAGCAGCGCCCGACCAGCGAACACTGAAGCTTTCTTT. It translates to CASSARPANTEAFF.

The genes are TRBV19 and TRBJ2-3; 9 bases line up with TRBD2. Germline V gene data show CDR1 as LNHDA and CDR2 as SQIVND (reference sequence). The trim removed 4 bases at V and 5 bases at J, leaving 10 bases unmatched. This CDR3 contains 16 residues. The CDR3 protein is CASSTTSGGPRDTQYF. CDR3 in DNA: TGTGCCAGTAGTACAACGAGCGGGGGGCCGCGAGATACGCAGTATTTT.

The genes are TRBV4-1 and TRBJ1-2, with 7 bases lining up with TRBD1. This CDR3 has 15 amino acids. Germline-derived CDR1 and CDR2 are MGHRA and YSYEKL. Losses at the gene ends were 4 bases for V and 4 bases for J; bases not matched to a gene: 9. Here the CDR3 DNA reads TGCGCCAGCAGCCGGGGACAGCAGACGGGCTATGGCTACACCTTC. It specifies CASSRGQQTGYGYTF.

The rearrangement uses TRBV2 and TRBJ1-1; 10 nucleotides line up with TRBD1. With 0 bases clipped from V and 7 bases from J, the junction kept 11 bases outside the gene matches. Germline V gene data show CDR1 as SNHLY and CDR2 as FYNNEI. The CDR3 is 17 amino acids. The CDR3 DNA is TGTGCCAGCAGTGAAGCCCTGCCAAGGACAGGGGGTGGTGAAGCTTTCTTT. Amino acid sequence: CASSEALPRTGGGEAFF. Drawing the rest from reference TRBV2 and TRBJ1-1, the complete variable domain is EPEVTQTPSHQVTQMGQEVILRCVPISNHLYFYWYRQILGQKVEFLVSFYNNEISEKSEIFDDQFSVERPDGSNFTLKIRSTKLEDSAMYFCASSEALPRTGGGEAFFGQGTRLTVV.

This clone was detected only once. V and J are TRBV9 and TRBJ1-5, with D tentatively TRBD1 (6 bases). Germline lookup yields CDR1 SGDLS and CDR2 YYNGEE. This CDR3 has 15 amino acids. The ends were cut back, 4 bases at V and 4 bases at J, with 15 bases in the middle. This chain's CDR3 is CASSLGGTTNQPQHF. The CDR3 nucleotides are TGTGCCAGCAGCCTAGGGGGGACAACGAATCAGCCCCAGCATTTT.

The chain links TRBV5-6 to TRBJ1-5, with TRBD1 matching 8 bases. This CDR3 has 15 residues. Germline V lookup: CDR1 SGHDT, CDR2 YYEEEE. Losses at the gene ends were 0 bases for V and 1 base for J; bases not matched to a gene: 0. The CDR3, as DNA: TGTGCCAGCAGCTTGGGGACAGGGAGCAATCAGCCCCAGCATTTT. It encodes CASSLGTGSNQPQHF.

This clone was seen a single time. The gene calls are TRBV18 and TRBJ1-2, with 11 positions matching TRBD1. The germline V gene has CDR1 KGHSH and CDR2 LQKENI. This CDR3 contains 17 residues. The ends lost 5 bases at V and 2 bases at J; junction bases unmatched: 10. The CDR3 DNA reads TGTGCCAGCTCAGCTCGGGACAGGGGGGCAATAAACTATGGCTACACCTTC. It specifies CASSARDRGAINYGYTF.

V usage is TRBV2 and J usage is TRBJ2-7; D call uncertain. Germline loops: CDR1 SNHLY, CDR2 FYNNEI. CDR3 length: 12 residues. The V and J ends lost 8 bases and 0 bases respectively, with 8 bases between them. As DNA, the CDR3 is TGTGCCAGCGGTGCCTTCTCCTACGAGCAGTACTTC. It translates to CASGAFSYEQYF.

The V and J genes are TRBV6-2 or TRBV6-3 and TRBJ2-1; D not resolved. Germline loops: CDR1 MNHEY, CDR2 SVGEGT. Trimming took off 0 bases at V and 13 bases at J, with 13 bases between the two ends. CDR3 length: 13 amino acids. CDR3 coding DNA: TGTGCCAGCAGTTACTCGGTCGTAGGGCTTCAGTTCTTC. It is translated as CASSYSVVGLQFF.

V gene TRBV5-1 combines with J gene TRBJ1-1; TRBD1 agrees at 12 bases. V lost 4 bases and J lost 1; bases outside the gene matches: 8. CDR3 length equals 17 residues. The V gene's germline CDR1 is SGHRS and CDR2 YFSETQ. The CDR3: CASSGLGQGAPNTEAFF. As DNA, the CDR3 is TGCGCCAGCAGCGGGCTGGGACAGGGGGCTCCGAACACTGAAGCTTTCTTT.

The chain combines TRBV9 with TRBJ1-2, with 8 bases aligning to TRBD1. V was pared by 3 bases and J by 4 bases, with 8 bases of the junction left unmatched. This CDR3 comprises 15 residues. CDR1 SGDLS and CDR2 YYNGEE come from the germline V gene. This chain's CDR3 is CASSDPGGGGYGYTF. CDR3 nucleotides: TGTGCCAGCAGCGACCCAGGGGGCGGCGGCTATGGCTACACCTTC.

The V and J genes are TRBV27 and TRBJ2-2; possible D gene TRBD2, 5 bases. Germline CDR1 MNHEY, CDR2 SMNVEV (reference sequence). This CDR3 contains 13 residues. V was clipped by 5 bases and J by 8 bases, with 12 bases between them. The CDR3 protein is CASSLTPGGELFF. CDR3 DNA: TGTGCCAGCAGTCTAACGCCGGGAGGGGAGCTGTTTTTT.